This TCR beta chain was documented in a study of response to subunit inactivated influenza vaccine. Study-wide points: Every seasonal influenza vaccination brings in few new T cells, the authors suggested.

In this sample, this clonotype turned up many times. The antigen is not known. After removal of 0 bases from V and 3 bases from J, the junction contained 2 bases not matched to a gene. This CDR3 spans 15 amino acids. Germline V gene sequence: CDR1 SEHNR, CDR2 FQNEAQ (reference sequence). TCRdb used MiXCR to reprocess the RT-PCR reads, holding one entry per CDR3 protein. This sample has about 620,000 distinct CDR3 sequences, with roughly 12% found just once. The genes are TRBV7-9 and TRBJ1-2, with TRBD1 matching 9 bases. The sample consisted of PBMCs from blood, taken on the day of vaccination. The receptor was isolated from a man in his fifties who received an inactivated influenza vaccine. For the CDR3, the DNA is TGTGCCAGCAGCTTAGCCCGACAGGGGGACTATGGCTACACCTTC. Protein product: CASSLARQGDYGYTF.